This is a list of T cell receptor beta chains from one sample in a study of cytomegalovirus exposure and HLA in healthy donors. Method: immunoSEQ multiplex PCR; TCRdb's copy keeps in-frame clones and lacks some. The table shows 89,000 or so clones, with under 80% occurring only once. The specimen sequenced was PBMCs. The receptors originated from a man in his 60s in good health and CMV-seronegative. Each CDR3 is given with its conserved first and last residue. Fields, in order: clone size, D gene, V gene, J gene, CDR3 DNA, CDR3 protein. The D gene is left open where the match is weak. Where a row states a size, it is once, few, many or the class of an expanded clone; other rows omit it.

.,.,TRBV6-1,TRBJ1-5,TGTGCCAGCAAACCCGACAGGTGGCGTCAGCCCCAGCATTTT,CASKPDRWRQPQHF
few,TRBD1,TRBV10-3,TRBJ1-1,TGTGCCATCAGAGAGGACAGGGGAGCTTTCTTT,CAIREDRGAFF
.,TRBD2,TRBV5-1,TRBJ2-3,TGCGCCAGCAGCCTCCAAATAGCGGGGCGTCTTACAGATACGCAGTATTTT,CASSLQIAGRLTDTQYF
.,TRBD2,TRBV7-2,TRBJ2-3,TGTGCCAGCAGCTATAGCGGGGGGGCCGGGACAGATACGCAGTATTTT,CASSYSGGAGTDTQYF
once,TRBD1,TRBV18,TRBJ1-1,TGTGCCAGCTCACCACCGAACAGGGGGGACACTGAAGCTTTCTTT,CASSPPNRGDTEAFF
.,TRBD1,TRBV7-3,TRBJ1-2,TGTGCCAGCAGCTTAACCGCCCTGACAGGGACCTATGGCTACACCTTC,CASSLTALTGTYGYTF
once,.,TRBV21-1,TRBJ2-7,TGTGCCAGCAGCAATAGTGTGACAGGGTGGCACGAGCAGTACTTC,CASSNSVTGWHEQYF
.,.,TRBV25-1,TRBJ1-4,TGTGCCTCCGAAAATTGGGGGGGGGCGGATGAAAAACTGTTTTTT,CASENWGGADEKLFF
.,.,TRBV11-2,TRBJ1-1,TGTGCCAGCAGCTTAGCGGGGGTCACTGAAGCTTTCTTT,CASSLAGVTEAFF
.,TRBD1,TRBV5-1,TRBJ2-5,TGCGCCAGCAGCTTAGGGGACAGGGTGGCACAAGAGACCCAGTACTTC,CASSLGDRVAQETQYF
.,TRBD1,TRBV13,TRBJ1-3,TGTGCCAGCAGCTCCGACAGGGGGCAGGGGGACACCATATATTTT,CASSSDRGQGDTIYF
.,TRBD1,TRBV19,TRBJ2-7,TGTGCCAGTAGCCCCGACAGGGGAAGCTCCTACGAGCAGTACTTC,CASSPDRGSSYEQYF
.,.,TRBV9,TRBJ2-7,TGTGCCAGCAGCAACCGACTGGCCCCCTACGAGCAGTACTTC,CASSNRLAPYEQYF
.,.,TRBV30,TRBJ1-5,TGTGCCTGGAGTGTACAGTTTAGCAATCAGCCCCAGCATTTT,CAWSVQFSNQPQHF
few,.,TRBV5-4,TRBJ2-7,TGTGCCAGCAGCTTGGGGGGCAGCGAGCAGTACTTC,CASSLGGSEQYF
.,TRBD1,TRBV29-1,TRBJ1-1,TGCAGCGGCATGACAGGGGGGAACACTGAAGCTTTCTTT,CSGMTGGNTEAFF
.,TRBD2,TRBV30,TRBJ2-3,TGTGCCTGGAGTCCCCGGACTAGCGTGTTCAGAGATACGCAGTATTTT,CAWSPRTSVFRDTQYF
.,.,TRBV7-9,TRBJ2-7,TGTGCCAGCAGCCATAAATATACAGGTCCCCTCCTCAAAACGTACGAGCAGTACTTC,CASSHKYTGPLLKTYEQYF
.,.,TRBV5-6,TRBJ2-2,TGTGCCAGCAGCTTGGGACGGGCCGGGGAGCTGTTTTTT,CASSLGRAGELFF
few,.,TRBV15,TRBJ2-3,TGTGCCACCAGCAGGGAGGGACAGATCACAGATACGCAGTATTTT,CATSREGQITDTQYF
.,TRBD1,TRBV30,TRBJ2-7,TGTGCCTGGAGTGACAGGGGGCGGATCGAGCAGTACTTC,CAWSDRGRIEQYF
.,.,TRBV7-6,TRBJ2-1,TGTGCCAGCAGCTTAGTGGGGACAACAGCCTACAATGAGCAGTTCTTC,CASSLVGTTAYNEQFF
.,TRBD2,TRBV5-1,TRBJ2-5,TGCGCCAGCAGCTTGGCTAGCGGGGGAGAGACCCAGTACTTC,CASSLASGGETQYF
.,TRBD1,TRBV5-8,TRBJ1-4,TGTGCCAGCAGCTTAACCGGGACAGGGTCTGAAAAACTGTTTTTT,CASSLTGTGSEKLFF
.,.,TRBV7-6,TRBJ1-6,TGTGCCAGCAGCTTAGACGACAGGCTCTCCAATAATTCACCCCTCCACTTT,CASSLDDRLSNNSPLHF
.,.,TRBV11-2,TRBJ2-3,TGTGCCAGCAGCTCTTTACAAGATACGCAGTATTTT,CASSSLQDTQYF
.,TRBD2,TRBV9,TRBJ2-2,TGTGCCAGCAGGGCGGGGGGCGGAACCGGGGAGCTGTTTTTT,CASRAGGGTGELFF
.,.,TRBV4-2,TRBJ2-5,TGTGCCAGCAGCCAAGAATTAGCGGAAGAGACCCAGTACTTC,CASSQELAEETQYF
.,.,TRBV9,TRBJ2-2,TGTGCCAGCAGCGTACTCGGGAGCACAGCCGGGGAGCTGTTTTTT,CASSVLGSTAGELFF
.,.,TRBV21-1,TRBJ1-2,TGTGCCAGCAGCGCGAAGATTCAACGGGACAGGGTTGGCGACTATGGCTACACCTTC,CASSAKIQRDRVGDYGYTF
.,.,TRBV10-3,TRBJ1-6,TGTGCCATCAGTGAGTCAGGGGGAGTCTCCTATAATTCACCCCTCCACTTT,CAISESGGVSYNSPLHF
.,.,TRBV7-2,TRBJ2-3,TGTGCCAGCAGCGCAATACTAGGCCTCTTGCCAGATACGCAGTATTTT,CASSAILGLLPDTQYF
.,.,TRBV7-9,TRBJ1-1,TGTGCCAGCAGCCAAGAACCGACAGGCCACACTGAAGCTTTCTTT,CASSQEPTGHTEAFF
.,TRBD1,TRBV18,TRBJ2-2,TGTGCCAGCTCACCTCGGACAGGGTTGGACGGGGAGCTGTTTTTT,CASSPRTGLDGELFF
.,TRBD2,TRBV9,TRBJ2-7,TGTGCCAGCAGCCCACGACTAGCCCTATATACCGACCCTCAGTACTTC,CASSPRLALYTDPQYF
.,.,TRBV5-1,TRBJ2-2,TGCGCCAGCAGCGTCGACAGCCCGAACACCGGGGAGCTGTTTTTT,CASSVDSPNTGELFF
.,.,TRBV6-1,TRBJ1-5,TGTGCCAGCAGTGAACGAGCAGGGGCGGGTGCGGGCAATCAGCCCCAGCATTTT,CASSERAGAGAGNQPQHF
few,TRBD1,TRBV12-5,TRBJ1-6,TGTGCTAGTGGTTTGACCCTCAGGGGGAATTCACCCCTCCACTTT,CASGLTLRGNSPLHF
.,TRBD2,TRBV9,TRBJ2-4,TGTGCCAGCAGCGTAGGGGAGGGGTACATTCAGTACTTC,CASSVGEGYIQYF
.,.,TRBV29-1,TRBJ1-2,TGCAGCGTTGTACCCCGGGAGCGGAACTATGGCTACACCTTC,CSVVPRERNYGYTF
.,.,TRBV25-1,TRBJ2-3,TGTGCCAGCTCTCAATACTTACTCCCAGATACGCAGTATTTT,CASSQYLLPDTQYF
.,.,TRBV7-9,TRBJ1-6,TGTGCCAGCAGCCCCTGGACAGAGAATTCACCCCTCCACTTT,CASSPWTENSPLHF